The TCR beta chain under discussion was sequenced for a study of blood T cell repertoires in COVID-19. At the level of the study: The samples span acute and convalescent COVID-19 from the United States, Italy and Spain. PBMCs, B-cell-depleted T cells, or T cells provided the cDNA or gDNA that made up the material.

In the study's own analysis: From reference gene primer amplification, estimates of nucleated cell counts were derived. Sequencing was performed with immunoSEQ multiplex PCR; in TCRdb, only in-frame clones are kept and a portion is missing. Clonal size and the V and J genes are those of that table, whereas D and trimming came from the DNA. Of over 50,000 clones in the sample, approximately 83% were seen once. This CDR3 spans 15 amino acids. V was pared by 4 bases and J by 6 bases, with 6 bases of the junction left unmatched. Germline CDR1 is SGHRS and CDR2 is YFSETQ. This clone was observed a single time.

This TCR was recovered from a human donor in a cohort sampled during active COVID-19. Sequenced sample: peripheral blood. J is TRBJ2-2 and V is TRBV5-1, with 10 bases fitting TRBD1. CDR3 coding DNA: TGCGCCAGCAGCGGGAGGACAGGGGGGGCCGGGGAGCTGTTTTTT. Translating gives CASSGRTGGAGELFF.